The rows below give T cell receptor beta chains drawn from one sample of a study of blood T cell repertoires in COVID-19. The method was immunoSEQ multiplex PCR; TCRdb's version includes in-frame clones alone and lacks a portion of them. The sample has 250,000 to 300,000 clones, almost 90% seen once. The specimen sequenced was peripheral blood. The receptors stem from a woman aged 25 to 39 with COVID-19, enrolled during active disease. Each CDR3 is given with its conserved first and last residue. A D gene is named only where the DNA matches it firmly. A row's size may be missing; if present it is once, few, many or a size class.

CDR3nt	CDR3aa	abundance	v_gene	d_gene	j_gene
TGTGCCAGCAGCCAAGAGACTAGCTATGCCCAGGGCGAGCAGTACTTC	CASSQETSYAQGEQYF	NA	TRBV3-1/TRBV3-2	TRBD2	TRBJ2-7
TGTGCCAGCAGTATCCCGTTTAGGACAGAAGGGTATGGCTACACCTTC	CASSIPFRTEGYGYTF	NA	TRBV28	NA	TRBJ1-2
TGCGCCAGCAGCCAAGATCCACCTAGCGGGATTGGAGAGCAGTACTTC	CASSQDPPSGIGEQYF	NA	TRBV4-1	TRBD2	TRBJ2-7
TGTGCCAGCAGCCCCGTGGGGGGGGCGGAAGAGACCCAGTACTTC	CASSPVGGAEETQYF	NA	TRBV7-9	NA	TRBJ2-5
TGTGCCAGCAGTATTCTAGCGGGAGTCGGATACGAGCAGTACTTC	CASSILAGVGYEQYF	once	TRBV27	TRBD2	TRBJ2-7
TGCGCCAGCTCCGGGGGGCCTGGCTACACCTTC	CASSGGPGYTF	NA	TRBV5-1	NA	TRBJ1-2
TGTGCCAGCTCACCAAGGGCGGGAGCTAATGAAAAACTGTTTTTT	CASSPRAGANEKLFF	NA	TRBV18	NA	TRBJ1-4
TGTGCCAGCAGCCAAGATTGGCGGGAGTGGAACAATGAGCAGTTCTTC	CASSQDWREWNNEQFF	NA	TRBV14	TRBD2	TRBJ2-1
TGTGCCACTCGTAGGGAGGGCCGTGAGACCCAGTACTTC	CATRREGRETQYF	NA	TRBV15	TRBD2	TRBJ2-5
TGCAGCGTTGGGGACTCCAGGGTGAGGGGCTACGAGCAGTACTTC	CSVGDSRVRGYEQYF	NA	TRBV29-1	NA	TRBJ2-7
TGTGCCAGCAGTTACTCCGTGTTGAACACCGGGGAGCTGTTTTTT	CASSYSVLNTGELFF	NA	TRBV6-5	NA	TRBJ2-2
TGTGCCAGCAGCGCCGGGACAGACCTCTACGAGCAGTACTTC	CASSAGTDLYEQYF	few	TRBV5-4	TRBD1	TRBJ2-7
TGTGCCTGGAGTGCAGGACAGTCCAATCAGCCCCAGCATTTT	CAWSAGQSNQPQHF	once	TRBV30	NA	TRBJ1-5
TGTGCCAGCAGCCAAGTTCCGGGCTATGGCTACACCTTC	CASSQVPGYGYTF	NA	TRBV3-1/TRBV3-2	NA	TRBJ1-2
TGTGCCAGCTCACCACTAGGACTAGCGGAGGGCGAGCAGTACTTC	CASSPLGLAEGEQYF	NA	TRBV18	TRBD2	TRBJ2-7
TGTGCCAGCAGCTTGGCCGGAGGGGACATTCAGTACTTC	CASSLAGGDIQYF	few	TRBV5-5	NA	TRBJ2-4
TGTGCCAGCAGCCGCAGGGGGCCTACTTCTGGCTACACCTTC	CASSRRGPTSGYTF	NA	TRBV28	TRBD1	TRBJ1-2
TGTGCTAGTGGTTTGGGACAGGGGGTGGGTAATGAGCAGTTCTTC	CASGLGQGVGNEQFF	NA	TRBV12-5	TRBD1	TRBJ2-1
TGTGCCAGCAGCTTGGCGGGGGGTACCTACGAGCAGTACTTC	CASSLAGGTYEQYF	NA	TRBV5-4	TRBD2	TRBJ2-7
TGCGCCAGCAGCCCCCAGGGTTTCGCCAAAAACATTCAGTACTTC	CASSPQGFAKNIQYF	NA	TRBV5-1	NA	TRBJ2-4